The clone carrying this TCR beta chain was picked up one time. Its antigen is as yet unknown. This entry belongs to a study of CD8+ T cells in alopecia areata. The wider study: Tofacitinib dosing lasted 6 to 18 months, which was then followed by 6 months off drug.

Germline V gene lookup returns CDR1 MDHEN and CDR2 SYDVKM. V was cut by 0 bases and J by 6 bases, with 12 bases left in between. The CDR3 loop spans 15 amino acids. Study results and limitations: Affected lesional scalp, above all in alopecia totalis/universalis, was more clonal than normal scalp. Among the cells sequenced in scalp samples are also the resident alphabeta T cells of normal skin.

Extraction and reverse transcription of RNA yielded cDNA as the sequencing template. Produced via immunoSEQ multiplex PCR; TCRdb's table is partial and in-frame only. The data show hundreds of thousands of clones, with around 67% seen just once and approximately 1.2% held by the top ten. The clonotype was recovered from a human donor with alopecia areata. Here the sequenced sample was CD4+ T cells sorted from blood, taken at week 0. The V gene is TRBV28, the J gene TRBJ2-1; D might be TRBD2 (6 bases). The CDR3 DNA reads TGTGCCAGCAGTTTATGGGAGGGATTGAGCAATGAGCAGTTCTTC. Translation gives CASSLWEGLSNEQFF.